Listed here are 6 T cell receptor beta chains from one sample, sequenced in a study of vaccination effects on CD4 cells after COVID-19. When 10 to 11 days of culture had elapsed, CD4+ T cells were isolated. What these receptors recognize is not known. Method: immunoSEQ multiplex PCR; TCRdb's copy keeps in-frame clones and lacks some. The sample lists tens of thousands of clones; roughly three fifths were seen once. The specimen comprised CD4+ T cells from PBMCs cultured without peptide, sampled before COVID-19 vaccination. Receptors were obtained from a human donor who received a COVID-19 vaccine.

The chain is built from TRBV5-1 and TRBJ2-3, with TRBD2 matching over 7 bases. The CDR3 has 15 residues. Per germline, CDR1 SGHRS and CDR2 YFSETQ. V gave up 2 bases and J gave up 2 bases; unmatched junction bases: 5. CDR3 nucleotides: TGCGCCAGCAGCTTCTCCAGCGGGGTCACAGATACGCAGTATTTT. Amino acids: CASSFSSGVTDTQYF.

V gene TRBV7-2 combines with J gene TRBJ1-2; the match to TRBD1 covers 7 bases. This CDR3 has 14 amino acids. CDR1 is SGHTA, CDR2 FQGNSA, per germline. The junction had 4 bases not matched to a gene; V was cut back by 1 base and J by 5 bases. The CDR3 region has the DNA TGTGCCAGCAGCTTAGTCGGGACAGCGTATGGCTACACCTTC. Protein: CASSLVGTAYGYTF.

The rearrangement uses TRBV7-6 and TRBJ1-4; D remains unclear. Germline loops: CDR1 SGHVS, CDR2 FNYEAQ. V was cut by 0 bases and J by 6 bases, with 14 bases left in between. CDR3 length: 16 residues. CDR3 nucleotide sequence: TGTGCCAGCAGCTTAGCGGCAGCCGGCGCGGATGAAAAACTGTTTTTT. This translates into CASSLAAAGADEKLFF.

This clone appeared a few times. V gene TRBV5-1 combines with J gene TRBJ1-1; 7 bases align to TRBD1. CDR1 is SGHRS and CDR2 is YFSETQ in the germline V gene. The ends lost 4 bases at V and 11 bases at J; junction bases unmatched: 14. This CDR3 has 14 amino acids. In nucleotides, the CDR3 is TGCGCCAGCAGCGGTATACAGGGGAGCGCGGGTGCTTTCTTT. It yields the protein CASSGIQGSAGAFF.

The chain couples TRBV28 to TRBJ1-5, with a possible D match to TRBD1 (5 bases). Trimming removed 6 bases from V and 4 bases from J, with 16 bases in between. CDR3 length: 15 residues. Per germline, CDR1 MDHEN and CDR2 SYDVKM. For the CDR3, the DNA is TGTGCCAGCAGCCGGGGGGGGTATGGGAATCAGCCCCAGCATTTT. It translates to CASSRGGYGNQPQHF. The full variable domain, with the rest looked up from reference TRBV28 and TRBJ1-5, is DVKVTQSSRYLVKRTGEKVFLECVQDMDHENMFWYRQDPGLGLRLIYFSYDVKMKEKGDIPEGYSVSREKKERFSLILESASTNQTSMYLCASSRGGYGNQPQHFGDGTRLSIL.

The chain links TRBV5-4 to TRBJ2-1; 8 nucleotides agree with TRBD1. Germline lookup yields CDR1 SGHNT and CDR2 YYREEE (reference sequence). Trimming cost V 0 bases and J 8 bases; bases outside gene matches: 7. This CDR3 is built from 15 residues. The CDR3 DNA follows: TGTGCCAGCAGCTTGGACGGGACAGGCATCGATGAGCAGTTCTTC. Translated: CASSLDGTGIDEQFF.